This T cell receptor beta chain appears in the sequencing data of a study of T cell responses to AZD1222 COVID-19 vaccine. Only in-frame clones appear in the TCRdb table, and some are missing; sequencing was by immunoSEQ multiplex PCR. The sample lists about 110,000 clones, approximately 89% occurring once. This sequence was found in an adult in good health. Source: peripheral blood, taken on day 0 of MenACWY control vaccination.

The CDR3 nucleotides read TGTGCCAGCGGCACACGGGGGACGGGCACCGGGGAGCTGTTTTTT. Protein sequence: CASGTRGTGTGELFF. The rearrangement links TRBV7-9 to TRBJ2-2; possibly TRBD2 for D (6 bases). Germline V gene sequence: CDR1 SEHNR, CDR2 FQNEAQ (reference sequence). V lost 8 bases and J lost 4, with 17 bases in between. The CDR3 has 15 amino acids.